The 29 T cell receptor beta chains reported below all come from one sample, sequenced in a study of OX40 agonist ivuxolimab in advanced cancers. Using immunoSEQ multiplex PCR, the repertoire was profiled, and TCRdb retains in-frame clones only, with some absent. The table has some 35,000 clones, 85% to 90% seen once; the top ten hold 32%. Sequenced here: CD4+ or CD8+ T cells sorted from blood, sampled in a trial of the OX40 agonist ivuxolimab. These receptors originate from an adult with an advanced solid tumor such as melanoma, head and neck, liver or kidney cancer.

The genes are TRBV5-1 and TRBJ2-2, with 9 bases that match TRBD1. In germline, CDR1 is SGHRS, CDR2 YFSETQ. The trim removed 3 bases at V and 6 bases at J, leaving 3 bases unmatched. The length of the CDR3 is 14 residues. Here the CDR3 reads CASSWDRVAGELFF. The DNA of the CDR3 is TGCGCCAGCAGCTGGGACAGGGTCGCCGGGGAGCTGTTTTTT.

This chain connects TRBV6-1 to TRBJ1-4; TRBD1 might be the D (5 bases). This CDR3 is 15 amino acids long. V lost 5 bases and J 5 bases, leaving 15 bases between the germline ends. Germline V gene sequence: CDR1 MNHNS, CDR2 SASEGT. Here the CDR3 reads CASSTPGRMNEKLFF. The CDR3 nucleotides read TGTGCCAGCAGTACTCCGGGACGGATGAATGAAAAACTGTTTTTT.

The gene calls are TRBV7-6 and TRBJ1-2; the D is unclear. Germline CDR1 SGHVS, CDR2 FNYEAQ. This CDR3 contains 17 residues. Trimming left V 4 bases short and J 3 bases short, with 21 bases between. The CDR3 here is CASSWRDRAKKDYGYTF. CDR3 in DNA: TGTGCCAGCAGCTGGCGTGACCGGGCCAAAAAAGACTATGGCTACACCTTC. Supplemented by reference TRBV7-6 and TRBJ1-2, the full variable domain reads GAGVSQSPRYKVTKRGQDVALRCDPISGHVSLYWYRQALGQGPEFLTYFNYEAQQDKSGLPNDRFSAERPEGSISTLTIQRTEQRDSAMYRCASSWRDRAKKDYGYTFGSGTRLTVV.

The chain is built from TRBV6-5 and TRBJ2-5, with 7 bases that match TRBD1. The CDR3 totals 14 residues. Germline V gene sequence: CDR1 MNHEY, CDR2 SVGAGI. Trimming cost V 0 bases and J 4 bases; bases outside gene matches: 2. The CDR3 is CASSYSQGRETQYF. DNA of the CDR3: TGTGCCAGCAGTTACTCACAGGGGCGAGAGACCCAGTACTTC.

The CDR3 bases are TGTGCCAGCAGTAAGGGGAGGGGGACAGGGTCTCAAGAGACCCAGTACTTC. Protein sequence: CASSKGRGTGSQETQYF. The V gene is TRBV2, the J gene TRBJ2-5; 9 nucleotides align to TRBD1. CDR1 and CDR2 (germline): SNHLY, FYNNEI. The CDR3 has 17 amino acids. With V trimmed by 5 bases and J by 2 bases, 12 bases remained unmatched. Variable domain in full (rest from reference TRBV2 and TRBJ2-5): EPEVTQTPSHQVTQMGQEVILRCVPISNHLYFYWYRQILGQKVEFLVSFYNNEISEKSEIFDDQFSVERPDGSNFTLKIRSTKLEDSAMYFCASSKGRGTGSQETQYFGPGTRLLVL.

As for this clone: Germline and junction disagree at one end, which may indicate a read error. In DNA, the CDR3 is TGTGCCAGCAGCCACTCTCAAGAGAACCAGTACTTC. It yields the protein CASSHSQENQYF. This chain connects TRBV6-5 to TRBJ2-5, with unresolved D. CDR1 is MNHEY, CDR2 SVGAGI, per germline. CDR3 size: 12 residues.

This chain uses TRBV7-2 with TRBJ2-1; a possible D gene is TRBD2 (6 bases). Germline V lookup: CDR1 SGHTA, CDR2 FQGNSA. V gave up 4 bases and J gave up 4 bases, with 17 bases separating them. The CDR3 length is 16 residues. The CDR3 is CASSSDWQEGYNEQFF. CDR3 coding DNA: TGTGCCAGCAGCTCTGACTGGCAGGAGGGTTACAATGAGCAGTTCTTC.

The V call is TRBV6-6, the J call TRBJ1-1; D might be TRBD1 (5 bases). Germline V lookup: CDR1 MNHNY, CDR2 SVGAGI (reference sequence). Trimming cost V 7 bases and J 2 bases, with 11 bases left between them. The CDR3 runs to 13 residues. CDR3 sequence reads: CASIGGANTEAFF. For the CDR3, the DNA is TGTGCCAGCATCGGAGGGGCCAACACTGAAGCTTTCTTT.

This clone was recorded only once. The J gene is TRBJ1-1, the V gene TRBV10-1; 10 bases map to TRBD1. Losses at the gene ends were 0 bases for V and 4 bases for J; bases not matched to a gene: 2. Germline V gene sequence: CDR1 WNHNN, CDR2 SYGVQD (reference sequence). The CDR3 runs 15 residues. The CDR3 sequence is CASSESGTGVTEAFF. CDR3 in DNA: TGCGCCAGCAGTGAGTCGGGGACAGGGGTCACTGAAGCTTTCTTT.

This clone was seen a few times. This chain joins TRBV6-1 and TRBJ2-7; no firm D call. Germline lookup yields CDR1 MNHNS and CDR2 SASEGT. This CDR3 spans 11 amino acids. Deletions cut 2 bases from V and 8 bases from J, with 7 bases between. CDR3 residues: CASSETTQQYF. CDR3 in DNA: TGTGCCAGCAGTGAAACAACCCAGCAGTACTTC.

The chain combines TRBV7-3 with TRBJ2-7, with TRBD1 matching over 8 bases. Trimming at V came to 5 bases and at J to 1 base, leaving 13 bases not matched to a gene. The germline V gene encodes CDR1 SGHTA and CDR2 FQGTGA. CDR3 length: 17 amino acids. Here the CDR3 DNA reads TGTGCCAGCAGCCCCGGACAGGGTTTATTGGGGTCCTACGAGCAGTACTTC. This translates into CASSPGQGLLGSYEQYF.

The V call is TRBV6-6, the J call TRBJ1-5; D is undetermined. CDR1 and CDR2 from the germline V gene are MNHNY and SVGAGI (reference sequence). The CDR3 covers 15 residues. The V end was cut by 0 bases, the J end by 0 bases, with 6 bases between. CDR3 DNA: TGTGCCAGCAGTTACTCTGGGAGTAGCAATCAGCCCCAGCATTTT. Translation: CASSYSGSSNQPQHF.

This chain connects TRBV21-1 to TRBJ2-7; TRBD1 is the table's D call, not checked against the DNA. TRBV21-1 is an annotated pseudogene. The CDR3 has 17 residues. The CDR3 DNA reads TGTGCCAGCAGCAAAAGACGAGGGGGGACAGCGAACTACGAGCAGTACTTC. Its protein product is CASSKRRGGTANYEQYF.

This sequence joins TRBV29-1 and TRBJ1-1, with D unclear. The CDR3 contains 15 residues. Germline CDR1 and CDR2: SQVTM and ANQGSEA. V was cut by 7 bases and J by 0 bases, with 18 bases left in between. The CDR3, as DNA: TGCAGCGCTGTGACCGACGGAGCCATGAACACTGAAGCTTTCTTT. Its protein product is CSAVTDGAMNTEAFF.

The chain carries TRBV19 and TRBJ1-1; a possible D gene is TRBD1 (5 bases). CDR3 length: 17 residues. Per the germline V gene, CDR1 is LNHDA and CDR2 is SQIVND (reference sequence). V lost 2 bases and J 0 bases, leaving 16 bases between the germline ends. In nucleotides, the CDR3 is TGTGCCAGTAGTATATTAGGGGACGGGGGGATGAACACTGAAGCTTTCTTT. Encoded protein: CASSILGDGGMNTEAFF.

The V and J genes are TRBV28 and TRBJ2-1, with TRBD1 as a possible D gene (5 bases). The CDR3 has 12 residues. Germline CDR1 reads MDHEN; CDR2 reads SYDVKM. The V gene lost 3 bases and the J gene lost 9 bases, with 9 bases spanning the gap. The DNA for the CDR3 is TGTGCCAGCAGTTTTCCTGACAGTGAGCAGTTCTTC. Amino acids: CASSFPDSEQFF.

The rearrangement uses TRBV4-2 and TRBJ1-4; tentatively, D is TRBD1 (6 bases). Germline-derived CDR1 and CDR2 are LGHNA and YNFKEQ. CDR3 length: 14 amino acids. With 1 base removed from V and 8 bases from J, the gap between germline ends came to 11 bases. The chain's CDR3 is CASSQGGAQEKLFF. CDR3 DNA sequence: TGTGCCAGCAGCCAAGGGGGGGCGCAAGAAAAACTGTTTTTT.

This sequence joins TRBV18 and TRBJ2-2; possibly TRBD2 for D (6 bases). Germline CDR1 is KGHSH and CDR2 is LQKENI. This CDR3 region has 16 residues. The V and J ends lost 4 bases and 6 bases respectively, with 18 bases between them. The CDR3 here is CASSLRTDRRAGELFF. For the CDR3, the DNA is TGTGCCAGCTCACTAAGGACGGACCGGAGGGCCGGGGAGCTGTTTTTT. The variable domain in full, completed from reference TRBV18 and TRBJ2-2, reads NAGVMQNPRHLVRRRGQEARLRCSPMKGHSHVYWYRQLPEEGLKFMVYLQKENIIDESGMPKERFSAEFPKEGPSILRIQQVVRGDSAAYFCASSLRTDRRAGELFFGEGSRLTVL.

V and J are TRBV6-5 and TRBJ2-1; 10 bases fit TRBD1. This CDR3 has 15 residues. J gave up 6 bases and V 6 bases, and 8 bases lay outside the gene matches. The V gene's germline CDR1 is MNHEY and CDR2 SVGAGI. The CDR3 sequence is CASRPPGQGPNEQFF. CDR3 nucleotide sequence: TGTGCCAGCAGGCCTCCGGGACAGGGGCCCAATGAGCAGTTCTTC.

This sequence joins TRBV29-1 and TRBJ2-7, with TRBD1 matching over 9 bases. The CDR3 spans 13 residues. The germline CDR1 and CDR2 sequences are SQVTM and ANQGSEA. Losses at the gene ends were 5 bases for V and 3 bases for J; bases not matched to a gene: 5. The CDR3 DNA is TGCAGCGTTACCGGGACAGGGCTCTACGAGCAGTACTTC. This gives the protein CSVTGTGLYEQYF.

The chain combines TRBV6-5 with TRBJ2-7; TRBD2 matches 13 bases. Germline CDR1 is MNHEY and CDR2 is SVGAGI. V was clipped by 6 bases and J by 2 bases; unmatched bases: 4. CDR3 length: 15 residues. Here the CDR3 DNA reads TGTGCCAGCAGGGCAGGGACTAGCGGGACCTACGAGCAGTACTTC. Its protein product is CASRAGTSGTYEQYF.

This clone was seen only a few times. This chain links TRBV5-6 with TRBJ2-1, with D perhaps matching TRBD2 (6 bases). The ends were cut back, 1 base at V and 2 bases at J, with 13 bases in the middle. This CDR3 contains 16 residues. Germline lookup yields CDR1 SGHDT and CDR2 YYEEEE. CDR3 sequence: CASSLPGTATYNEQFF. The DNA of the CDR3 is TGTGCCAGCAGCTTGCCCGGGACTGCCACCTACAATGAGCAGTTCTTC. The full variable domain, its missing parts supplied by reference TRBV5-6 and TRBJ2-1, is DAGVTQSPTHLIKTRGQQVTLRCSPKSGHDTVSWYQQALGQGPQFIFQYYEEEERQRGNFPDRFSGHQFPNYSSELNVNALLLGDSALYLCASSLPGTATYNEQFFGPGTRLTVL.

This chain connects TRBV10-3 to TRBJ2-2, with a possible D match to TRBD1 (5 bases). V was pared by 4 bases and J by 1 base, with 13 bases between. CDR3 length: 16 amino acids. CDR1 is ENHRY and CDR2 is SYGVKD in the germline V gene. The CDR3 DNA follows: TGTGCCATCAGTGGAGACAGATTAATGAACACCGGGGAGCTGTTTTTT. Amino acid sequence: CAISGDRLMNTGELFF.

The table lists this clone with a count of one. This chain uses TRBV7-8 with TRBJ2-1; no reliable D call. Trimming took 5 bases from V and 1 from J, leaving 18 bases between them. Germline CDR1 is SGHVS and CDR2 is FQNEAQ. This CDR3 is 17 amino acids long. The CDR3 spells CASSTAFVRDSYNEQFF. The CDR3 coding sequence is TGTGCCAGCAGCACAGCCTTCGTTAGGGATTCCTACAATGAGCAGTTCTTC.

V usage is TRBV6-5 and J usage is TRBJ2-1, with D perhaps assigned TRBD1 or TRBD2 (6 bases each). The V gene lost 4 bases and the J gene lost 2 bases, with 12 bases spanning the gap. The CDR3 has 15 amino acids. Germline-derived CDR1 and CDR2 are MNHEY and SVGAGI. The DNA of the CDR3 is TGTGCCAGCAGTTCAGTCGGGGGCCCCTACAATGAGCAGTTCTTC. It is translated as CASSSVGGPYNEQFF.

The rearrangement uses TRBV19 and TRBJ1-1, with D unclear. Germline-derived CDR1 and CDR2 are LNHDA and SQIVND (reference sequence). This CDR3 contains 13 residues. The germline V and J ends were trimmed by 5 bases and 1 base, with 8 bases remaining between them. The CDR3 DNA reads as TGTGCCAGTAGTTCCCAGAAGAACACTGAAGCTTTCTTT. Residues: CASSSQKNTEAFF. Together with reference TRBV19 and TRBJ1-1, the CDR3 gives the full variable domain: DGGITQSPKYLFRKEGQNVTLSCEQNLNHDAMYWYRQDPGQGLRLIYYSQIVNDFQKGDIAEGYSVSREKKESFPLTVTSAQKNPTAFYLCASSSQKNTEAFFGQGTRLTVV.

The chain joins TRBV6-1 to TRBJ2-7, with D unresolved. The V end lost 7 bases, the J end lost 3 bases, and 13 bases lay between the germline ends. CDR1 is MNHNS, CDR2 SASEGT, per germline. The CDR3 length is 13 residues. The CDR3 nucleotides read TGTGCCAGCACCGACCCTTGGGGCTACGAGCAGTACTTC. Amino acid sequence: CASTDPWGYEQYF.

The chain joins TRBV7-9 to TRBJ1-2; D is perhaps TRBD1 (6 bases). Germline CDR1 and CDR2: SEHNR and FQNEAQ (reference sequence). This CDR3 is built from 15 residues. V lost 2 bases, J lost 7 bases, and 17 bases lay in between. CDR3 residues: CASSLSQGGGRGYTF. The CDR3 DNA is TGTGCCAGCAGCTTAAGTCAGGGAGGGGGACGTGGCTACACCTTC.

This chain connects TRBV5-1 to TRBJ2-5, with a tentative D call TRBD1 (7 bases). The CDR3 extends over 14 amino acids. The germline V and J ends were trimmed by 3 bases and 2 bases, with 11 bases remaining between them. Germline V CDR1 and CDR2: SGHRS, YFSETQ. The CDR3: CASSSGGQQETQYF. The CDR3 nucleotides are TGCGCCAGCAGCTCCGGGGGACAGCAAGAGACCCAGTACTTC.